This T cell receptor beta chain was obtained from a study of human T cells and chemical hapten exposure. What the library attached to individual cDNA molecules were unique molecular identifiers. TCRdb recomputed calls from the RACE reads with MiXCR, one row per CDR3 protein. The repertoire holds some 400,000 distinct CDR3 sequences, with approximately 5.1% as singletons. This clonotype was observed a handful of times. The time point was: pre-sensitization, week 0. The sample's treatment: therapeutic diphenylcyclopropenone sensitization with weekly scalp DPC. V shed 4 bases, J shed 7 bases, and the junction held 6 bases outside the gene matches. Germline V lookup: CDR1 SGHTA, CDR2 FQGNSA. The length of the CDR3 is 15 residues.

The sequenced sample was whole blood, obtained in connection with sensitization to the hapten diphenylcyclopropenone (DPC). This chain joins TRBV7-2 and TRBJ1-5; 11 nucleotides agree with TRBD1. This sequence was found in a woman in her forties or fifties with alopecia areata. Some clones in this sample may be carry-over from other donors' samples. CDR3 amino acids: CASSWTGGSRQPQHF. The CDR3 DNA follows: TGTGCCAGCAGCTGGACAGGGGGCAGCCGACAGCCCCAGCATTTT.